The present TCR beta chain was sequenced within a study of T cell responses to AZD1222 COVID-19 vaccine. This clone was seen only once. Its matching antigen is unknown. TCRdb's copy holds only in-frame clones and misses some; the assay was immunoSEQ multiplex PCR. Of tens of thousands of clones in the sample, about 81% are singletons; the top ten hold 26%. Study-level findings and limits: Possibly, clonal diversity was underestimated; donors were largely white British and included more females. Per reports, nearly half of all spike-specific TCRs target regions that are unmutated in variants. Two AZD1222 doses significantly raised spike-specific TCR breadth and depth over controls.

Combined were second doses at about 4 or about 12 weeks. The V gene's germline CDR1 is MNHNY and CDR2 SVGAGI (reference sequence). This CDR3 has 18 amino acids. The V gene lost 5 bases and the J gene lost 0 bases, with 19 bases spanning the gap. This rearrangement joins TRBV6-6 to TRBJ2-2; D is perhaps TRBD1 (6 bases). The source is an adult who received the AZD1222 COVID-19 vaccine. Specimen: peripheral blood, collected 28 days after the second AZD1222 dose. The CDR3 coding sequence is TGTGCCAGCAGTCCACGGATCACACAGGGCGCGAACACCGGGGAGCTGTTTTTT. Residues: CASSPRITQGANTGELFF.